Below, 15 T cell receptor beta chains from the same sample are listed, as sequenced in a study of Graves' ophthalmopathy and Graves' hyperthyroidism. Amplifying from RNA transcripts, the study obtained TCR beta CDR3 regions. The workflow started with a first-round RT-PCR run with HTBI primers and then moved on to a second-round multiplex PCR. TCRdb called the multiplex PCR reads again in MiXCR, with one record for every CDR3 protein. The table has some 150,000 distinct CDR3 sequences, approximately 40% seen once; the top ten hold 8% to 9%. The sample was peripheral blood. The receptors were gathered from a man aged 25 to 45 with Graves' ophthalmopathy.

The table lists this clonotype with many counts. DNA for the CDR3: TGTGCCAGCAGAACATCGACAGGCTACGAGCAGTACTTC. Residues: CASRTSTGYEQYF. The rearrangement joins TRBV28 to TRBJ2-7; perhaps TRBD1 as D (6 bases). CDR1 MDHEN and CDR2 SYDVKM come from the germline V gene. The CDR3 spans 13 residues. The ends were cut back, 6 bases at V and 3 bases at J, with 12 bases in the middle.

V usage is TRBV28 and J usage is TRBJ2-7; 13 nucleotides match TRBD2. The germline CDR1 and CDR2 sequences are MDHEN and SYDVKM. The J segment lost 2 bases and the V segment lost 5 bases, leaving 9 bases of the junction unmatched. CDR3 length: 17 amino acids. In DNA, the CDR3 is TGTGCCAGCAGTCTACCGACTAGCGGGAGGACTCCCTACGAGCAGTACTTC. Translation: CASSLPTSGRTPYEQYF. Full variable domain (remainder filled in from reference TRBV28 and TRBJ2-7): DVKVTQSSRYLVKRTGEKVFLECVQDMDHENMFWYRQDPGLGLRLIYFSYDVKMKEKGDIPEGYSVSREKKERFSLILESASTNQTSMYLCASSLPTSGRTPYEQYFGPGTRLTVT.

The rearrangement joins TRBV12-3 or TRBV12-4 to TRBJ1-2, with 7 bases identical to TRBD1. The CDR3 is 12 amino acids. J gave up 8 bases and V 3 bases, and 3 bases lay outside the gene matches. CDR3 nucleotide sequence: TGTGCCAGCAGTTTCGACAGGGAAGGCTACACCTTC. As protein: CASSFDREGYTF.

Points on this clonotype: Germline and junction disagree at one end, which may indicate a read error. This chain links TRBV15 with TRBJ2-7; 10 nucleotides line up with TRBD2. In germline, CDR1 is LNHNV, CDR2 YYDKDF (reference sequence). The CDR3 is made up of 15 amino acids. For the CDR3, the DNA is TGTGCCACCAGCAGGGTAACTAGCGGGATATTTCATCGGAATTTC. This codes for CATSRVTSGIFHRNF.

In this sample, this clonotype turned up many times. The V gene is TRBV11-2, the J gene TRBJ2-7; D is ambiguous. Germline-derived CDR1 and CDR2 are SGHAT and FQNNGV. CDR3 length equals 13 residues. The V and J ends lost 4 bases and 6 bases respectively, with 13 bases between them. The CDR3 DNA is TGTGCCAGCAGCTCGATCCAAGTTCGCGAGCAGTACTTC. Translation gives CASSSIQVREQYF.

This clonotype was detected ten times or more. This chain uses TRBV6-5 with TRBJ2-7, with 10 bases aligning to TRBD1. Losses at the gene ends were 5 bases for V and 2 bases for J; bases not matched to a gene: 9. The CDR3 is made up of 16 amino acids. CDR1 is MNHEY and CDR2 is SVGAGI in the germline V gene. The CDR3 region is CASSTLGTGVPYEQYF. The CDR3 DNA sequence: TGTGCCAGCAGTACTCTCGGGACAGGGGTCCCCTACGAGCAGTACTTC.

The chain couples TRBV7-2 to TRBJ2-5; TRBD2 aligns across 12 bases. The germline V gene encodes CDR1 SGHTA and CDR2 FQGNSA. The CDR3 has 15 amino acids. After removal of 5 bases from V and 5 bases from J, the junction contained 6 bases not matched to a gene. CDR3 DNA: TGTGCCAGCAGCGAATCTAGCGGGAGGGCGGAGACCCAGTACTTC. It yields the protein CASSESSGRAETQYF. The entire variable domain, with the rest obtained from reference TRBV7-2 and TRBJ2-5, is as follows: GAGVSQSPSNKVTEKGKDVELRCDPISGHTALYWYRQSLGQGLEFLIYFQGNSAPDKSGLPSDRFSAERTGGSVSTLTIQRTQQEDSAVYLCASSESSGRAETQYFGPGTRLLVL.

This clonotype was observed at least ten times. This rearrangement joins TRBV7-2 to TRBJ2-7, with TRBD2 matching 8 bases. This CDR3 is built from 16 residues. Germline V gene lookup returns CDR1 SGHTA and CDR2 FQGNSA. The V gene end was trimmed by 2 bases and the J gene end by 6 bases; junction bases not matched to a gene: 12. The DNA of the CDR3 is TGTGCCAGCAGCTTATCGGGGGGGTATGCGGGGGCCGAGCAGTACTTC. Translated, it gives CASSLSGGYAGAEQYF. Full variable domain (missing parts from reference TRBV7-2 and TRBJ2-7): GAGVSQSPSNKVTEKGKDVELRCDPISGHTALYWYRQSLGQGLEFLIYFQGNSAPDKSGLPSDRFSAERTGGSVSTLTIQRTQQEDSAVYLCASSLSGGYAGAEQYFGPGTRLTVT.

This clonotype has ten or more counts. The CDR3 nucleotides are TGTGCCAGCAGTTTATTCCGGCGGGGAGTAACCTATAATTCACCCCTCCACTTT. Translating gives CASSLFRRGVTYNSPLHF. This chain uses TRBV27 with TRBJ1-6, with no clear D. V was trimmed by 1 base and J by 2 bases, leaving 15 bases between them. The CDR3 sequence is 18 residues long. Germline V gene lookup returns CDR1 MNHEY and CDR2 SMNVEV (reference sequence).

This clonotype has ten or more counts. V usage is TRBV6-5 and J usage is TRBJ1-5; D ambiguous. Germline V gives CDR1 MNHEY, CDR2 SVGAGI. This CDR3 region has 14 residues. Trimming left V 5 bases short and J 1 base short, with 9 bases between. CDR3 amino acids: CASSTHGSNQPQHF. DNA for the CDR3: TGTGCCAGCAGTACACACGGAAGCAATCAGCCCCAGCATTTT.

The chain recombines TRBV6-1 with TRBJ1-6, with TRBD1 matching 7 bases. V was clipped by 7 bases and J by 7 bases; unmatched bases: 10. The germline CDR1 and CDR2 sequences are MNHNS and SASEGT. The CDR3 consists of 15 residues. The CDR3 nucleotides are TGTGCCAGCATCCTACGACAGGGTTGGAATTCACCCCTCCACTTT. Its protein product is CASILRQGWNSPLHF.

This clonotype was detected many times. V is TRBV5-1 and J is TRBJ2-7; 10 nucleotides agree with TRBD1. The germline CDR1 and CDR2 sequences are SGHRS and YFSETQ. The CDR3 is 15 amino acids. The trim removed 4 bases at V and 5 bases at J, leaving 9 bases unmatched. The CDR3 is CASSPSPGQGNEQYF. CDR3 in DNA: TGCGCCAGCAGCCCGTCCCCGGGACAGGGGAACGAGCAGTACTTC.

The CDR3 spells CATSAWNTEAFF. As DNA, the CDR3 is TGTGCCACCAGTGCGTGGAACACTGAAGCTTTCTTT. J is TRBJ1-1 and V is TRBV24-1; D uncertain. The CDR3 spans 12 residues. Germline-derived CDR1 and CDR2 are KGHDR and SFDVKD. The V end lost 5 bases, the J end lost 1 base, and 4 bases lay between the germline ends.

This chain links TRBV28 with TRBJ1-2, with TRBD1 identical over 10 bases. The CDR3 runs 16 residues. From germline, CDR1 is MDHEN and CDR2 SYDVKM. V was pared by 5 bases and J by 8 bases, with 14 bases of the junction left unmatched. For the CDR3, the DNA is TGTGCCAGCAGTACTCTCGACAGGGGGCGAATAGACGGCTACACCTTC. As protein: CASSTLDRGRIDGYTF.

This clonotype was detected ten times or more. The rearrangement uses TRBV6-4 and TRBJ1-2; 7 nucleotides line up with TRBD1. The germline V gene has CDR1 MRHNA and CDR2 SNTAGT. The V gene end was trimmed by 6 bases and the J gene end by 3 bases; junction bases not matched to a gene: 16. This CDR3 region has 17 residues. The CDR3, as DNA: TGTGCCAGCAGCCCCCGGGACAGTCCCCACCCGTACTATGGCTACACCTTC. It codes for CASSPRDSPHPYYGYTF.